This T cell receptor (beta chain) was obtained from a study of blood T cell repertoires in COVID-19. The age range of participants was about 18 to 90 years, with residence in under 25 US areas. Original analysis: The assay estimated nucleated cells by amplifying reference gene primers. The data were produced by immunoSEQ multiplex PCR, yet TCRdb's version contains in-frame clones alone and is incomplete. The V and J calls and clone size were taken over from that table, and D and trimming were inferred from the DNA. The sample yields about 200,000 clones, 84% seen once. Worth noting for this clone: One end of the junction varies from germline; a read error may be responsible.

Germline V lookup: CDR1 MNHNS, CDR2 SASEGT. The CDR3 covers 14 residues. The receptor's source is a man aged 35-49 years who had recovered from COVID-19. The material sequenced was PBMCs or T cells enriched from blood (not recorded which). The chain links TRBV6-1 to TRBJ1-6; 7 bases match TRBD1. The CDR3 DNA reads TGTGCCAGCAGTGATCAAACAGGGGTGGCCTCGTCGGACTTT. Its translation is CASSDQTGVASSDF.